The table lists the clone carrying this T cell receptor beta chain with a few counts. Its antigen is undetermined. The Oncomine TCR Beta short-read assay sequenced DNA from cultured CD4+ T cells. TCRdb called the PCR reads again in MiXCR, with one record for every CDR3 protein. The repertoire has approximately 22,000 distinct CDR3 sequences, roughly 40% of them found once; the top ten carry roughly 9.9%. This entry comes from a study of vaccination and CD4 T cells after COVID-19. Overall study context: Post-COVID sampling occurred a median about 110 days after diagnosis (range 35 to 161). Post-vaccination sampling time points for a few convalescent patients were day 14 and days 161 to 241. The authors gave control cultures a CEFX pool, an HIV-1 Nef pool, or no peptide. Study-level findings and limits: There was no significant change from around 19 to 38 median reactive clonotypes.

The time point is: late sampling 161 to 241 days after vaccination in a few convalescent patients. As for treatment: approximately nine-day PBMC culture with coronavirus spike peptide pools or control peptides (ViraFEST assay). This TCR derives from a human donor who had recovered from COVID-19. The sequenced sample was CD4+ T cells from blood, cultured in vitro, obtained about 7 months after SARS-CoV-2 vaccination.

The CDR3 here is CASSHALGGNQPQHF. The CDR3 nucleotides read TGTGCCAGTAGCCATGCATTAGGGGGCAATCAGCCCCAGCATTTT. The chain employs TRBV19 and TRBJ1-5, with D perhaps TRBD1 (5 bases). CDR1 and CDR2 from the germline V gene are LNHDA and SQIVND (reference sequence). V dropped 6 bases and J dropped 2 bases, with 14 bases sitting between them. The CDR3 runs 15 residues.